The next 13 T cell receptor beta chains were all read from a single sample in a study of CD8 T cells in Susac syndrome (dated 2019 in TCRdb). The library was prepared using the immunoSEQ multiplex PCR assay. RNA was extracted using the RNeasy kit, and 0.5 to 1 microgram was reverse transcribed with random hexamers. TCRdb took the public reads, trimmed them with fastp at Q25, ran MiXCR for clone calling and kept in-frame beta chains. All rows with the same CDR3 protein become a single entry with the most common DNA and genes. The sample table holds about 180,000 distinct CDR3 sequences, of which approximately 96% were seen once. The leading ten clones occupy 0.093% of the sample. Sequencing was performed on CD4+ T cells from PBMCs. The source of these receptors is a human donor with multiple sclerosis.

This clonotype was counted a single time. This sequence joins TRBV20-1 and TRBJ1-5; 8 bases align to TRBD1. The CDR3 extends over 13 amino acids. Germline lookup yields CDR1 DFQATT and CDR2 SNEGSKA (reference sequence). Losses at the gene ends were 6 bases for V and 4 bases for J; bases not matched to a gene: 5. The CDR3 sequence is CSARTGINQPQHF. The CDR3 DNA reads as TGCAGTGCAAGGACAGGGATTAATCAGCCCCAGCATTTT.

This clonotype was recorded once. This CDR3 is CASRDRDKGDTGELFF. The CDR3 DNA reads as TGTGCCAGCAGGGACAGGGATAAGGGGGACACCGGGGAGCTGTTTTTT. The genes are TRBV12-3 or TRBV12-4 and TRBJ2-2; TRBD1 agrees at 8 bases. CDR3 length: 16 amino acids. The V gene end was trimmed by 6 bases and the J gene end by 3 bases; junction bases not matched to a gene: 9.

On this clonotype: At one of its ends the junction is not consistent with the germline gene, which may arise from a read error. The V call is TRBV7-9, the J call TRBJ2-1; TRBD2 aligns across 11 bases. Germline CDR1 SEHNR, CDR2 FQNEAQ (reference sequence). The CDR3 has 16 amino acids. CDR3 sequence: CASSLAGGRPRNEQFF. The DNA for the CDR3 is TGTGCCAGCAGCCTAGCGGGGGGCCGTCCCCGGAATGAGCAGTTCTTC.

The J gene is TRBJ1-5, the V gene TRBV6-4; D remains unclear. V shed 4 bases and J shed 3 bases, with 7 bases lying between them. Germline V CDR1 and CDR2: MRHNA, SNTAGT. This CDR3 comprises 13 residues. In DNA, the CDR3 is TGTGCCAGCAGTGTGACATTCAATCAGCCCCAGCATTTT. Its translation: CASSVTFNQPQHF.

This rearrangement joins TRBV18 to TRBJ2-1; D uncertain. The CDR3 totals 12 residues. Germline CDR1 KGHSH, CDR2 LQKENI. V gave up 2 bases and J gave up 8 bases, with 7 bases separating them. The CDR3 loop is CASSPFSYEQFF. Written as DNA, the CDR3 is TGTGCCAGCTCACCATTTAGCTATGAGCAGTTCTTC. Drawing the rest from reference TRBV18 and TRBJ2-1, the complete variable domain is NAGVMQNPRHLVRRRGQEARLRCSPMKGHSHVYWYRQLPEEGLKFMVYLQKENIIDESGMPKERFSAEFPKEGPSILRIQQVVRGDSAAYFCASSPFSYEQFFGPGTRLTVL.

The chain uses TRBV30 and TRBJ1-2; possible D gene TRBD1, 5 bases. The germline V gene has CDR1 GTSNPN and CDR2 SVGIG (reference sequence). V lost 3 bases and J lost 4, with 15 bases in between. The CDR3 is made up of 14 amino acids. CDR3 nucleotides: TGTGCCTGGAGCCGGACAAACGGGGCCTATGGCTACACCTTC. As protein: CAWSRTNGAYGYTF.

This chain uses TRBV29-1 with TRBJ1-2; D may be TRBD1 (5 bases). Germline loops: CDR1 SQVTM, CDR2 ANQGSEA. CDR3 size: 11 residues. The V gene lost 6 bases and the J gene lost 8 bases, with 13 bases spanning the gap. CDR3 coding DNA: TGCAGCGTGACGGGGGAAGGGGGCTACACCTTC. Its translation is CSVTGEGGYTF.

The genes are TRBV30 and TRBJ2-7; the match to TRBD1 covers 7 bases. The CDR3 spans 12 residues. Germline CDR1 and CDR2: GTSNPN and SVGIG (reference sequence). V shed 4 bases, J shed 2 bases, and the junction held 2 bases outside the gene matches. In DNA, the CDR3 is TGTGCCTGGAAGACAGGGACCTACGAGCAGTACTTC. This translates into CAWKTGTYEQYF.

This sequence joins TRBV29-1 and TRBJ2-5; TRBD2 matches at 10 bases. Germline CDR1 reads SQVTM; CDR2 reads ANQGSEA. The CDR3 consists of 13 residues. The junction had 6 bases not matched to a gene; V was cut back by 6 bases and J by 5 bases. The CDR3 spells CSVSNSGGETQYF. In DNA, the CDR3 is TGCAGCGTCAGTAATAGCGGGGGGGAGACCCAGTACTTC.

This chain connects TRBV5-1 to TRBJ2-1; perhaps TRBD1 as D (6 bases). This CDR3 has 14 residues. Germline V lookup: CDR1 SGHRS, CDR2 YFSETQ. V was cut by 2 bases and J by 7 bases, with 13 bases left in between. The CDR3 nucleotides read TGCGCCAGCAGCTTCACCAGGGGTAATAATGAGCAGTTCTTC. Protein: CASSFTRGNNEQFF. The complete variable domain, with remaining parts taken from reference TRBV5-1 and TRBJ2-1, reads KAGVTQTPRYLIKTRGQQVTLSCSPISGHRSVSWYQQTPGQGLQFLFEYFSETQRNKGNFPGRFSGRQFSNSRSEMNVSTLELGDSALYLCASSFTRGNNEQFFGPGTRLTVL.

The chain is built from TRBV5-1 and TRBJ2-3; D tentatively fits TRBD1 or TRBD2 (5 bases each). Trimming took off 3 bases at V and 1 base at J, with 12 bases between the two ends. The CDR3 is 15 residues long. Germline V CDR1 and CDR2: SGHRS, YFSETQ. In nucleotides, the CDR3 is TGCGCCAGCAGCTACCGGGGCCCGGGCACAGATACGCAGTATTTT. Amino acid sequence: CASSYRGPGTDTQYF.

The chain links TRBV27 to TRBJ2-1; D tentatively reads TRBD1 or TRBD2 (5 bases each). The germline gives CDR1 MNHEY, CDR2 SMNVEV (reference sequence). The CDR3 covers 15 residues. Trimming took 3 bases from V and 6 from J, leaving 15 bases between them. For the CDR3, the DNA is TGTGCCAGCAGTTTTGGTGGGGGATGGATCAATGAGCAGTTCTTC. Translating it yields CASSFGGGWINEQFF.

The chain carries TRBV6-2 or TRBV6-3 and TRBJ2-7; 10 nucleotides align to TRBD1. Per the germline V gene, CDR1 is MNHEY and CDR2 is SVGEGT. The CDR3 is 13 residues long. V was pared by 8 bases and J by 7 bases, with 8 bases of the junction left unmatched. CDR3 sequence reads: CASGDRGLREQYF. The CDR3 region has the DNA TGTGCCAGCGGGGACAGGGGCCTCAGGGAGCAGTACTTC.